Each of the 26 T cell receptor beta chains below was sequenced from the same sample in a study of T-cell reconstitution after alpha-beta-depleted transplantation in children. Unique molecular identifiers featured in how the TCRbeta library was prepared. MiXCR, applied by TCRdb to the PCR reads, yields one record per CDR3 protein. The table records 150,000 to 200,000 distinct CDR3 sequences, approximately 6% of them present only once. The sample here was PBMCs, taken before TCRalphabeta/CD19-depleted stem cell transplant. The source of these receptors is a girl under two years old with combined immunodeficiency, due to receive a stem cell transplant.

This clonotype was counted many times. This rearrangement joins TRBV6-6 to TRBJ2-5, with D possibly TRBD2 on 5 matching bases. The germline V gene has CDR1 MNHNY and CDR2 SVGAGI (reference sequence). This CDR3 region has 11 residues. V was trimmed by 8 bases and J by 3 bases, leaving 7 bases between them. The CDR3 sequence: CASAEEETQYF. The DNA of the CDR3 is TGTGCCAGCGCGGAGGAAGAGACCCAGTACTTC.

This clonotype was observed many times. CDR3 sequence: CASSELAKNIQYF. The CDR3 region has the DNA TGTGCCAGCAGTGAGCTAGCCAAAAACATTCAGTACTTC. The V call is TRBV3-1, the J call TRBJ2-4; D not resolved. The CDR3 has 13 residues. Germline CDR1 and CDR2: LGHDT and YNNKEL (reference sequence). V was trimmed by 6 bases and J by 0 bases, leaving 6 bases between them.

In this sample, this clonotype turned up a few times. Here the CDR3 reads CASSSKRTASSYEQYF. The CDR3 DNA is TGTGCCAGCAGCTCGAAGCGGACCGCGAGCTCCTACGAGCAGTACTTC. V gene TRBV7-6 combines with J gene TRBJ2-7; maybe TRBD2 (5 bases). V shed 4 bases and J shed 0 bases, with 16 bases lying between them. Germline CDR1 is SGHVS and CDR2 is FNYEAQ. The CDR3 length is 16 residues.

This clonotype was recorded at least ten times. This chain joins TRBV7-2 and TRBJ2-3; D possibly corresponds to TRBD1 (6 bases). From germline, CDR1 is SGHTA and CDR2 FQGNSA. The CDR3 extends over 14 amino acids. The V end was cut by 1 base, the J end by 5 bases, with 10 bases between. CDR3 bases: TGTGCCAGCAGCTTAGGACAGGTTGAAGATACGCAGTATTTT. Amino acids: CASSLGQVEDTQYF.

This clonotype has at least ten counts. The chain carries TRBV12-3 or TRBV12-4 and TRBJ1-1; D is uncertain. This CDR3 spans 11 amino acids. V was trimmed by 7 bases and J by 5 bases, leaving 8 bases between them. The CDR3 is CASTWETEAFF. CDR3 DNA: TGTGCCAGCACCTGGGAGACTGAAGCTTTCTTT.

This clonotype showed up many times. CDR3 amino acids: CASSQTQQLTEAFF. In nucleotides, the CDR3 is TGCGCCAGCAGCCAAACACAGCAGTTAACTGAAGCTTTCTTT. V gene TRBV4-1 combines with J gene TRBJ1-1, with no clear D. The CDR3 has 14 amino acids. V was pared by 2 bases and J by 5 bases, with 12 bases between. Germline loops: CDR1 MGHRA, CDR2 YSYEKL.

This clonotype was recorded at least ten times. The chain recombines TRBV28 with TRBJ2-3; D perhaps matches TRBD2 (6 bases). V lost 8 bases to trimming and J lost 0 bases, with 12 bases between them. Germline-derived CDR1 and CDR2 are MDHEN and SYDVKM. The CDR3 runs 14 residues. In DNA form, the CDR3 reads TGTGCCAGCTTGAAGGAGGGGAGCACAGATACGCAGTATTTT. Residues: CASLKEGSTDTQYF.

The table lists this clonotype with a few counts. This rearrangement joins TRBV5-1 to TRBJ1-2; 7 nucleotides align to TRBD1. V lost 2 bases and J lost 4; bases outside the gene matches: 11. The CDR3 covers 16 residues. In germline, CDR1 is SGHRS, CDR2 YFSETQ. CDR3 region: CASSFSTGEAGYGYTF. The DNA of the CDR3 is TGCGCCAGCAGCTTTTCTACAGGGGAGGCGGGCTATGGCTACACCTTC.

The chain's CDR3 is CASSRRSQGLDGYTF. The CDR3 bases are TGTGCCAGCAGCCGACGGAGCCAGGGCCTAGATGGCTACACCTTC. The chain recombines TRBV6-5 with TRBJ1-2; D perhaps matches TRBD1 (5 bases). Germline CDR1 MNHEY, CDR2 SVGAGI. Trimming shortened V by 6 bases and J by 6 bases, and 20 bases separated the two germline ends. This CDR3 is built from 15 residues.

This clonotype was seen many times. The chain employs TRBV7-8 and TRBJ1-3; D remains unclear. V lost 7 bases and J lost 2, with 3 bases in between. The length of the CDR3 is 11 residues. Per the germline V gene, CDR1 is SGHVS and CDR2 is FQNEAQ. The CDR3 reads CASTTGNTIYF. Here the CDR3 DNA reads TGTGCCAGCACGACTGGAAACACCATATATTTT.

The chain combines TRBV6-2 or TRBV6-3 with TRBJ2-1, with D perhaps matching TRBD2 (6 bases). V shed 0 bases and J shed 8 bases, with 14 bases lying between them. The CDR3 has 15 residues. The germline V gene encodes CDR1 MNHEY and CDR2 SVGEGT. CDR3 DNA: TGTGCCAGCAGTTACTCGGTAGCGCCGGGGGATGAGCAGTTCTTC. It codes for CASSYSVAPGDEQFF.

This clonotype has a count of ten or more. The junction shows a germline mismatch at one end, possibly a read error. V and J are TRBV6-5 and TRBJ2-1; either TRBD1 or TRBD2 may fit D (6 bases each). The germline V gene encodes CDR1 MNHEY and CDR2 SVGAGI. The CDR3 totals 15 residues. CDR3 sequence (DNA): TGTGCCAGCAGTTGGGGGGCAAGTTCCTTCAATGAGCAGTTCTTC. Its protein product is CASSWGASSFNEQFF.

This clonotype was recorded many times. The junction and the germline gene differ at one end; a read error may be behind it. The CDR3 reads CASRLGVLAGIYNEQFF. In nucleotides, the CDR3 is TGCGCCAGCAGGTTGGGGGTCTTGGCGGGTATCTACAATGAGCAGTTCTTC. J is TRBJ2-1 and V is TRBV5-1, with D perhaps TRBD1 or TRBD2 (5 bases each). CDR1 and CDR2 (germline): SGHRS, YFSETQ. There are 17 residues in the CDR3.

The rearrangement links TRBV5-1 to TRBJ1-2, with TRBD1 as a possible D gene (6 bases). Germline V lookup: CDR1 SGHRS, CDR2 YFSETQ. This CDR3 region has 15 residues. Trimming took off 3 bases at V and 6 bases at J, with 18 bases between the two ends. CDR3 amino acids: CASSWTPGEINGYTF. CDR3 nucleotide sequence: TGCGCCAGCAGCTGGACTCCAGGGGAAATTAATGGCTACACCTTC.

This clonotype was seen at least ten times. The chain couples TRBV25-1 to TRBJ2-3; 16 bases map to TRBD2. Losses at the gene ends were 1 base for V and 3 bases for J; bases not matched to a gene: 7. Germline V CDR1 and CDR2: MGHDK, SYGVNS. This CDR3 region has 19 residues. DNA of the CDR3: TGTGCCAGCAGTGAATTCCGGGGGACTAGCGGGGGGGCGACAGATACGCAGTATTTT. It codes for CASSEFRGTSGGATDTQYF.

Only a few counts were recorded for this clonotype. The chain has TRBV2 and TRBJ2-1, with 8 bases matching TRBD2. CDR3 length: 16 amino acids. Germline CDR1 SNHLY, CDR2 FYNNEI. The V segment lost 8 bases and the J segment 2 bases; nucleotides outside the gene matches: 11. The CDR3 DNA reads TGTGCCAGCCCCTCCCCTCGGGGGGGCCCCTACAATGAGCAGTTCTTC. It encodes CASPSPRGGPYNEQFF.

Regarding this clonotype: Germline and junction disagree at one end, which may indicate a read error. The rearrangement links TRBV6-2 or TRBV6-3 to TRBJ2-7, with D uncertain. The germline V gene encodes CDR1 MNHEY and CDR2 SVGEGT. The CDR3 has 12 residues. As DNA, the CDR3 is TGTGCCAGCAGTTACTCGTCCTACGAGGAGTACTTC. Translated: CASSYSSYEEYF.

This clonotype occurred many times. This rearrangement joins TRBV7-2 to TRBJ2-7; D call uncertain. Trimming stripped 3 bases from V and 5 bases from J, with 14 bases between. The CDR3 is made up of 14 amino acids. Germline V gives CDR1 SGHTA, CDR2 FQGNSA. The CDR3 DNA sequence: TGTGCCAGCAGCTTCGTCGCTTTTGACCACGAGCAGTACTTC. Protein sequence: CASSFVAFDHEQYF.

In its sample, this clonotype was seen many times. This CDR3 reads CASSKEYLDRGYGYTF. CDR3 nucleotide sequence: TGTGCCAGCAGCAAAGAGTACTTGGACAGAGGCTATGGCTACACCTTC. The chain links TRBV21-1 to TRBJ1-2; the D call of TRBD1 is as the table states it, not checked on the DNA. TRBV21-1 is a known pseudogene. The length of the CDR3 is 16 residues.

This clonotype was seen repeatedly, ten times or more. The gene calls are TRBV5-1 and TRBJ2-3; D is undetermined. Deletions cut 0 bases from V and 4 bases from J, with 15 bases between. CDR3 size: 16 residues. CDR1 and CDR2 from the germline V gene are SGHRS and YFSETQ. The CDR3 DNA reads TGCGCCAGCAGCTTGGTCCACACTCGGTTTTCAGATACGCAGTATTTT. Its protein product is CASSLVHTRFSDTQYF.

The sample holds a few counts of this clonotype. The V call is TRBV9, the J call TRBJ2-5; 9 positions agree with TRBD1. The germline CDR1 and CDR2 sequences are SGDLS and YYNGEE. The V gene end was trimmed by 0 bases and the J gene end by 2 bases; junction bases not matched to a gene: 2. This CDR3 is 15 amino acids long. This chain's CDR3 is CASSVAGTGQETQYF. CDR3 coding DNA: TGTGCCAGCAGCGTAGCGGGGACAGGGCAAGAGACCCAGTACTTC.

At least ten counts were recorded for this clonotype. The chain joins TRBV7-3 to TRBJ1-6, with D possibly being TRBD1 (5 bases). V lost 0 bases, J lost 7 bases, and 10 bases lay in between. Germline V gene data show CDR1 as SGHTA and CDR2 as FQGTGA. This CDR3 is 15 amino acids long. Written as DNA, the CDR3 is TGTGCCAGCAGCTTAACTGGACACCTCAATTCACCCCTCCACTTT. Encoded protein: CASSLTGHLNSPLHF.

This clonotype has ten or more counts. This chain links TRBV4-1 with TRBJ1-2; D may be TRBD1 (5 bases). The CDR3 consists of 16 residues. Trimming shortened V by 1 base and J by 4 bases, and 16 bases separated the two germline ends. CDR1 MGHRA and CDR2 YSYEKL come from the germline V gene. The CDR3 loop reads CASSQARQGLLYGYTF. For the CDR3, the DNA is TGCGCCAGCAGCCAAGCTCGCCAGGGACTACTCTATGGCTACACCTTC.

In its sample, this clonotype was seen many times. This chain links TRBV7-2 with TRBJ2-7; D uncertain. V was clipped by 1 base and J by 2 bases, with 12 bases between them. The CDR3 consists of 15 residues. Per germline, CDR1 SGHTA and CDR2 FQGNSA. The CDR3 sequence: CASSLVSYGTYEQYF. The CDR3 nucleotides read TGTGCCAGCAGCTTAGTTTCATACGGCACCTACGAGCAGTACTTC.

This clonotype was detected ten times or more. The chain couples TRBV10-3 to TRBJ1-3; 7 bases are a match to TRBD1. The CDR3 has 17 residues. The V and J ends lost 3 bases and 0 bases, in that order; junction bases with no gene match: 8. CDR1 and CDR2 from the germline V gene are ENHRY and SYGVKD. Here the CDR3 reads CAISDSDRAGSGNTIYF. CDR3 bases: TGTGCCATCAGTGATTCCGACAGGGCTGGCTCTGGAAACACCATATATTTT.

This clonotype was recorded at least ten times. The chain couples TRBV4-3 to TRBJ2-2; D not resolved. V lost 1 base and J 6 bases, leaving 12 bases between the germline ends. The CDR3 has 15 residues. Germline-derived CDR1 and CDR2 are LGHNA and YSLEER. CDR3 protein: CASSQVVQISGELFF. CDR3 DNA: TGCGCCAGCAGCCAAGTGGTTCAGATATCCGGGGAGCTGTTTTTT.